One and the same sample provided the 9 T cell receptor beta chains below, sequenced in a study of CD8+CD57+ T cells in acquired aplastic anemia. TCR beta VDJ combinations and CDR3 sequences were profiled from genomic DNA. TCRdb re-called the reads with MiXCR, one entry per CDR3 protein. The table lists around 150,000 distinct CDR3 sequences, 40% to 45% of them singletons. Specimen: sorted CD4+, CD8+, or CD8+CD57+ T cells (not recorded which) from PBMCs. The receptors stem from a human donor in good health, serving as a control.

At least ten counts were recorded for this clonotype. The chain couples TRBV7-2 to TRBJ2-2, with TRBD2 as a possible D gene (6 bases). CDR1 is SGHTA and CDR2 is FQGNSA in the germline V gene. The CDR3 consists of 16 residues. With 1 base removed from V and 8 bases from J, the gap between germline ends came to 17 bases. The CDR3 reads CASSLGSGPRRGELFF. The CDR3 region has the DNA TGTGCCAGCAGCTTAGGAAGCGGGCCGCGACGGGGGGAGCTGTTTTTT.

The genes are TRBV2 and TRBJ2-1; possibly TRBD1 for D (5 bases). The CDR3 consists of 13 residues. The germline V gene encodes CDR1 SNHLY and CDR2 FYNNEI. Between the trimmed V and J ends, which lost 8 bases and 5 bases, there was a span of 13 bases. CDR3 bases: TGTGCCAGCGGGGCAGAAGGGGACAATGAGCAGTTCTTC. It translates to CASGAEGDNEQFF.

This clonotype showed up many times. This rearrangement joins TRBV30 to TRBJ2-7, with D perhaps matching TRBD2 (5 bases). The CDR3 extends over 13 amino acids. CDR1 GTSNPN and CDR2 SVGIG come from the germline V gene (reference sequence). The V end lost 6 bases, the J end lost 7 bases, and 19 bases lay between the germline ends. The CDR3 sequence is CACGPRRRREQYF. CDR3 coding DNA: TGTGCCTGCGGCCCAAGGAGGAGACGAGAGCAGTACTTC.

About this clonotype itself: A much larger clonotype is one base distant, so this may be a read error. V usage is TRBV6-4 and J usage is TRBJ2-1, with TRBD1 matching over 8 bases. V shed 4 bases and J 9 bases; nucleotides not matched to a gene: 8. Germline CDR1 MRHNA, CDR2 SNTAGT. The CDR3 runs to 14 residues. CDR3 sequence: CASSVDRASGEQFF. As DNA, the CDR3 is TGTGCCAGCAGTGTGGACAGGGCCTCCGGTGAGCAGTTCTTC.

The chain joins TRBV6-5 to TRBJ2-7; maybe TRBD2 (5 bases). CDR1 and CDR2 (germline): MNHEY, SVGAGI. The CDR3 runs 16 residues. Trimming removed 0 bases at V and 0 bases at J, with 12 bases between. This chain's CDR3 is CASSYSGGRTSYEQYF. The CDR3 DNA reads TGTGCCAGCAGTTACTCAGGAGGTCGGACCTCCTACGAGCAGTACTTC.

The chain combines TRBV2 with TRBJ1-1; tentative D call: TRBD1 (5 bases). Trimming cost V 0 bases and J 3 bases, with 8 bases left between them. The CDR3 contains 14 residues. Per the germline V gene, CDR1 is SNHLY and CDR2 is FYNNEI. CDR3 bases: TGTGCCAGCAGTGAAGCGAGGACATACACTGAAGCTTTCTTT. Encoded protein: CASSEARTYTEAFF.

This clonotype was recorded at least ten times. The chain employs TRBV6-1 and TRBJ2-2; 7 bases align to TRBD2. The germline V gene encodes CDR1 MNHNS and CDR2 SASEGT. Trimming cost V 6 bases and J 1 base; bases outside gene matches: 5. This CDR3 has 15 amino acids. The DNA for the CDR3 is TGTGCCAGCAGGACGCGGGAGCTGAACACCGGGGAGCTGTTTTTT. Its protein is CASRTRELNTGELFF.

The rearrangement uses TRBV24-1 and TRBJ2-1; 8 bases align to TRBD1. Germline trimming cut 11 bases from V and 5 bases from J; bases unmatched to any gene: 10. Looked up from germline, CDR1 is KGHDR and CDR2 is SFDVKD. CDR3 length: 14 residues. CDR3 nucleotide sequence: TGTGCCAGCTCACTCAGGGGGCCCGACAATGAGCAGTTCTTC. As protein: CASSLRGPDNEQFF.

Turning to this clonotype: A much larger clone is a single base away; this may be a read error. This chain links TRBV12-3 or TRBV12-4 with TRBJ1-1; 7 bases map to TRBD1. CDR3 length: 15 amino acids. This CDR3 is CASSRTGTVNIEAFF. The CDR3 region has the DNA TGTGCCAGCAGTCGCACCGGGACAGTGAACATTGAAGCTTTCTTT.